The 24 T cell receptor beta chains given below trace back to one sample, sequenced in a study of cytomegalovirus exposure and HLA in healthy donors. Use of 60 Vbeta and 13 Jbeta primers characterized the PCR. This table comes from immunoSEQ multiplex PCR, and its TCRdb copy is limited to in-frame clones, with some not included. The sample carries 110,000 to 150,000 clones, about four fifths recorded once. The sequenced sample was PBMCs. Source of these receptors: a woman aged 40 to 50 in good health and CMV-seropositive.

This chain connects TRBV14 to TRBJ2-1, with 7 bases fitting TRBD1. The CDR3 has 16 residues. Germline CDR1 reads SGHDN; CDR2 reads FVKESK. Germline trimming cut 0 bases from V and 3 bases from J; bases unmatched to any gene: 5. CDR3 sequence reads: CASSQEGTVYYNEQFF. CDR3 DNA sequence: TGTGCCAGCAGCCAAGAAGGGACAGTCTACTACAATGAGCAGTTCTTC.

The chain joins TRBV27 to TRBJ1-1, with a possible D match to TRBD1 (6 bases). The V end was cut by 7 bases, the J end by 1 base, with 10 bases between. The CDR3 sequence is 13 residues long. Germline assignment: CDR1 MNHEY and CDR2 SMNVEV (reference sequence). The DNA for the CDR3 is TGTGCCAGCAAGGGGACACAGAACACTGAAGCTTTCTTT. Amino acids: CASKGTQNTEAFF.

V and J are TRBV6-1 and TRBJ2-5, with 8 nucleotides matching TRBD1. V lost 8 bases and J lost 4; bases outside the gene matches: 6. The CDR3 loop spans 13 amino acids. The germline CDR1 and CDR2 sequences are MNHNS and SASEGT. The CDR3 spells CASGQGARETQYF. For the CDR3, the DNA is TGTGCCAGCGGGCAGGGGGCGAGAGAGACCCAGTACTTC.

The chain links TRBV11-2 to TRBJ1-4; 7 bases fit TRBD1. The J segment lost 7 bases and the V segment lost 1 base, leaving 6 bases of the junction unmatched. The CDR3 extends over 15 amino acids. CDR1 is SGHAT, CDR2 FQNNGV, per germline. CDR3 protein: CASSLGRQGREKLFF. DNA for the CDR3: TGTGCCAGCAGCTTAGGTCGACAGGGTCGTGAAAAACTGTTTTTT.

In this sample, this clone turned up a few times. The CDR3 sequence is CASSANLADEQFF. CDR3 nucleotide sequence: TGTGCCAGCAGCGCTAACCTAGCGGACGAGCAGTTCTTC. The rearrangement joins TRBV9 to TRBJ2-1; TRBD2 matches at 7 bases. V dropped 3 bases and J dropped 10; count of bases not matched to a gene: 7. The length of the CDR3 is 13 residues. Per the germline V gene, CDR1 is SGDLS and CDR2 is YYNGEE.

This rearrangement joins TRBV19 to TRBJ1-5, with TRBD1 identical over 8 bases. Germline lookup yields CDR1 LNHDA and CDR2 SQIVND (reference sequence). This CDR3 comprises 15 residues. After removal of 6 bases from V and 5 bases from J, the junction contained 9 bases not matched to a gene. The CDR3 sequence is CASRSGQDGYQPQHF. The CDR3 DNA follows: TGTGCCAGTAGGTCGGGACAGGACGGTTATCAGCCCCAGCATTTT. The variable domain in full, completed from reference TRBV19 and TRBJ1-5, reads DGGITQSPKYLFRKEGQNVTLSCEQNLNHDAMYWYRQDPGQGLRLIYYSQIVNDFQKGDIAEGYSVSREKKESFPLTVTSAQKNPTAFYLCASRSGQDGYQPQHFGDGTRLSIL.

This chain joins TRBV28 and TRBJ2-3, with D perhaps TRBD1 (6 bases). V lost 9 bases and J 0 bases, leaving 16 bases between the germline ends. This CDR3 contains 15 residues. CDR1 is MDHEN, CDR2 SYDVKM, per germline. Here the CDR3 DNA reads TGTGCCAGTTTTGATGTGGGGGCCAGCACAGATACGCAGTATTTT. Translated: CASFDVGASTDTQYF.

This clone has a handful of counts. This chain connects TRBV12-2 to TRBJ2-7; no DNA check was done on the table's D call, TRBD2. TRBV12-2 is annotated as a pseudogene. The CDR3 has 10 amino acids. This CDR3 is CASRFGLAGV. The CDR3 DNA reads TGTGCAAGTCGCTTCGGACTAGCGGGAGTC.

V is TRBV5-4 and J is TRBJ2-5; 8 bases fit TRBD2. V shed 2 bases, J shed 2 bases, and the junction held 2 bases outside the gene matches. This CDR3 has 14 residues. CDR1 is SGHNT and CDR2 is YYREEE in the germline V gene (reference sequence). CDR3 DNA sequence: TGTGCCAGCAGCTTAACTAGCGGTCAAGAGACCCAGTACTTC. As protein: CASSLTSGQETQYF.

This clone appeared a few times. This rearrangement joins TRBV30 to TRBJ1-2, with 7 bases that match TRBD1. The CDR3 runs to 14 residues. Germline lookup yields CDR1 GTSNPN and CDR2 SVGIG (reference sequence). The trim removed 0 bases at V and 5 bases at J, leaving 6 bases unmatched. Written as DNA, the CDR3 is TGTGCCTGGAGTGTCACCGGGACAGTATATGGCTACACCTTC. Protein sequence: CAWSVTGTVYGYTF.

In DNA form, the CDR3 reads TGTGCCAGCAGTCCCCAACAGGGATATGAGCAGTTCTTC. This encodes CASSPQQGYEQFF. The chain combines TRBV27 with TRBJ2-1; TRBD1 is a possible D gene (6 bases). Germline V CDR1 and CDR2: MNHEY, SMNVEV (reference sequence). CDR3 length equals 13 residues. V was shortened by 5 bases and J by 8 bases, with 13 bases between the two germline ends.

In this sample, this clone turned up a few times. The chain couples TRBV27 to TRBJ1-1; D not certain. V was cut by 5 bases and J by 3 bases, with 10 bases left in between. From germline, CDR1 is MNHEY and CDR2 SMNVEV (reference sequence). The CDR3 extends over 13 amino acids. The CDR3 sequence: CASSRIRDTEAFF. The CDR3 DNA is TGTGCCAGCAGTCGTATCCGAGACACTGAAGCTTTCTTT.

CDR3 nucleotides: TGCGCCAGCAGTGACTGGGGGGACGAGCAGTACTTC. As protein: CASSDWGDEQYF. The V and J genes are TRBV10-2 and TRBJ2-7, with D possibly matching TRBD2 (6 bases). The CDR3 spans 12 residues. Germline-derived CDR1 and CDR2 are WSHSY and SAAADI. Trimming removed 3 bases at V and 5 bases at J, with 8 bases between.

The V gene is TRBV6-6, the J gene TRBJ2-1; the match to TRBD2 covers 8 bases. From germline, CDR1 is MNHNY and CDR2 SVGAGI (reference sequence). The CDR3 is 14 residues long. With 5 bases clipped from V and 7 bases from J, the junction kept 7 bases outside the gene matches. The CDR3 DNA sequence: TGTGCCAGCAGTGCCGGGACTAGAGATAATGAGCAGTTCTTC. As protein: CASSAGTRDNEQFF.

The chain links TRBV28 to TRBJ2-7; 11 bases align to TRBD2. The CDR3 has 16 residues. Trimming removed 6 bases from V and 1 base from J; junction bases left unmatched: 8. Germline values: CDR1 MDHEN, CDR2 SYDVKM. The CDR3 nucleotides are TGTGCCAGCAGAGCTCCCGGGACTAGCGGTTCCTACGAGCAGTACTTC. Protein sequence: CASRAPGTSGSYEQYF.

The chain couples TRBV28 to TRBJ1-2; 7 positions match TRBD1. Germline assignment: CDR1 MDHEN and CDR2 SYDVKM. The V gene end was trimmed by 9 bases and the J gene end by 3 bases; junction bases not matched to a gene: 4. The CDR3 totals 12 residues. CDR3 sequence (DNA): TGTGCCAGTGGAGACAGGGACTATGGCTACACCTTC. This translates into CASGDRDYGYTF.

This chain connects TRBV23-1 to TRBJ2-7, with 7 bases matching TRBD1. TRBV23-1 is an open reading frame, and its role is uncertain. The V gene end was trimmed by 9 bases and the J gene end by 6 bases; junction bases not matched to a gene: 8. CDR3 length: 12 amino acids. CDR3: CASRGQICEQYF. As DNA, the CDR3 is TGCGCCAGTAGGGGACAGATCTGCGAGCAGTACTTC.

The CDR3 loop reads CASSPEDRGYQPQHF. CDR3 DNA: TGTGCCAGCAGCCCAGAGGACAGGGGGTATCAGCCCCAGCATTTT. This chain links TRBV9 with TRBJ1-5; 10 nucleotides match TRBD1. This CDR3 has 15 residues. Germline V gives CDR1 SGDLS, CDR2 YYNGEE. Trimming at V came to 4 bases and at J to 5 bases, leaving 6 bases not matched to a gene.

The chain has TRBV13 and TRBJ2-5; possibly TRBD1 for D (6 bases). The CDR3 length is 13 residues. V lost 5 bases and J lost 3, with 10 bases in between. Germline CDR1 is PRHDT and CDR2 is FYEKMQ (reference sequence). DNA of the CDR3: TGTGCCAGCAGCACCTACAGGGAAGAGACCCAGTACTTC. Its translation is CASSTYREETQYF.

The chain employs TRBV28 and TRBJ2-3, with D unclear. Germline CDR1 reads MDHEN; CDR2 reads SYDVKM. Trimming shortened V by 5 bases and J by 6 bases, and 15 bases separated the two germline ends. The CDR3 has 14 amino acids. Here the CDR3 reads CASSDDSPGDTQYF. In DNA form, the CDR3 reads TGTGCCAGCAGTGACGACTCCCCTGGCGATACGCAGTATTTT.

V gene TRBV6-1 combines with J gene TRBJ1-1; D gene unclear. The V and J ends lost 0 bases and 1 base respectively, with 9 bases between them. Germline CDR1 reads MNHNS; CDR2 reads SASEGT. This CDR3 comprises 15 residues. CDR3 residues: CASSEATLRNTEAFF. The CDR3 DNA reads TGTGCCAGCAGTGAAGCTACCCTAAGGAACACTGAAGCTTTCTTT.

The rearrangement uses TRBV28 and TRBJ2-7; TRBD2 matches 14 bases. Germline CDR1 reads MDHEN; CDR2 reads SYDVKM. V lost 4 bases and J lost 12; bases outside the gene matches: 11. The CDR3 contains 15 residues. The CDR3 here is CASSSQPGLAGVWYF. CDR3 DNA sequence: TGTGCCAGCAGTTCCCAACCGGGACTAGCGGGGGTGTGGTACTTC.

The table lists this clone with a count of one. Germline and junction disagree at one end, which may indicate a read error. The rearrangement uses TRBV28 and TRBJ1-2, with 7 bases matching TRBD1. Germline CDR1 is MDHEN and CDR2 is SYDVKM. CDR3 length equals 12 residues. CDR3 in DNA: TGTGCCATACGACAGGGTTACTACGGCTACACCTTC. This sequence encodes CAIRQGYYGYTF.

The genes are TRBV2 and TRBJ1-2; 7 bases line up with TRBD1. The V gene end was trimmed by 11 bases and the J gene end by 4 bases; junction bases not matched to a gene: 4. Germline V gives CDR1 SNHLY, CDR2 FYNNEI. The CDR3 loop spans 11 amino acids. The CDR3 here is CAQQGFYGYTF. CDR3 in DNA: TGTGCCCAACAGGGGTTCTATGGCTACACCTTC.